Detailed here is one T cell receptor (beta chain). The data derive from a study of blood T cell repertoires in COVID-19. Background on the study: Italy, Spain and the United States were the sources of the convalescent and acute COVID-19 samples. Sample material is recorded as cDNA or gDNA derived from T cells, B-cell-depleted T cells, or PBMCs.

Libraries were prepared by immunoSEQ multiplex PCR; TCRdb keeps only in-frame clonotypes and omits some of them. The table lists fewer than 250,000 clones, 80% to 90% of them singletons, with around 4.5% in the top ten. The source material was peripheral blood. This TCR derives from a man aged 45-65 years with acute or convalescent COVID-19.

The CDR3 region is CASSVTGNADTQYF. CDR3 sequence (DNA): TGTGCCAGCAGCGTAACAGGGAACGCAGATACGCAGTATTTT. The chain couples TRBV9 to TRBJ2-3, with D possibly matching TRBD1 (6 bases). CDR1 is SGDLS, CDR2 YYNGEE, per germline. This CDR3 spans 14 amino acids. Trimming shortened V by 1 base and J by 4 bases, and 10 bases separated the two germline ends. Variable domain in full (rest from reference TRBV9 and TRBJ2-3): DSGVTQTPKHLITATGQRVTLRCSPRSGDLSVYWYQQSLDQGLQFLIQYYNGEERAKGNILERFSAQQFPDLHSELNLSSLELGDSALYFCASSVTGNADTQYFGPGTRLTVL.